Reported below is one T cell receptor beta chain. Antigen unknown. TCRdb reprocessed the 5' RACE reads with MiXCR, giving one entry per CDR3 protein. The data hold some 300,000 distinct CDR3 sequences, with less than 20% observed a single time. This CDR3 contains 14 residues. Trimming cost V 2 bases and J 0 bases, with 5 bases left between them. Germline assignment: CDR1 SNHLY and CDR2 FYNNEI. The source of the sample is a study of T-cell memory formation after mild COVID-19. Study summary: Across donors, TCR clusters were largely donor specific. General observations from the study: There were some responding clones in pre-infection memory, which suggested that cross-reactive memory had joined.

Material for sequencing was PBMCs or a T cell subset sorted from them (not recorded which). This chain links TRBV2 with TRBJ2-4; D is uncertain. This clonotype was obtained from a man aged 18 to 29 who had mild COVID-19 (a few samples of this study predate the infection). Cell type and time point are not known. The CDR3 protein is CASSEYVAKNIQYF. The DNA of the CDR3 is TGTGCCAGCAGTGAATACGTAGCCAAAAACATTCAGTACTTC.